This T cell receptor beta chain appears in the sequencing data of a study of T cell repertoires in cytomegalovirus infection. Background on the study: The public TCR beta signatures pointed to both CMV infection and matching HLA type. General study points: Public TCR beta family frequency separated CMV-and-HLA carriers, including in an independent cohort. HLA-C-restricted CMV-specific TCR beta clonotypes were dominant in the ex vivo response.

Deletions cut 3 bases from V and 0 bases from J, with 13 bases between. Germline CDR1 and CDR2: SGHDT and YYEEEE. CDR3 length equals 16 residues. TCRdb re-called the reads with MiXCR, one entry per CDR3 protein. The sample has around 770,000 distinct CDR3 sequences, 25% to 35% seen once. In this sample, this clonotype turned up a few times. Antigen specificity is unknown. The sequencing here drew on cultured CD8+ T cells from PBMCs, taken from culture after CMV antigen stimulation. The J gene is TRBJ1-3, the V gene TRBV5-6; D is unresolved. The clonotype originates from a human donor in good health (CMV status not recorded). Some clones in this sample may be carry-over from other donors' samples. This chain's CDR3 is CASSSGGFGSGNTIYF. The CDR3 bases are TGTGCCAGCAGCTCAGGAGGGTTCGGCTCTGGAAACACCATATATTTT.